What follows are 10 T cell receptor beta chains derived from one specimen sequenced in a study of vaccination and CD4 T cells after COVID-19. The Oncomine TCR Beta short-read assay was applied to DNA of cultured CD4+ T cells. A single record per CDR3 protein comes from TCRdb applying MiXCR to the PCR reads. The profile shows fewer than 20,000 distinct CDR3 sequences, roughly half of them singletons. The antigens for these receptors are not known. Indicated treatment: roughly 11-day PBMC culture with coronavirus spike peptide pools or control peptides (ViraFEST assay). Sequenced: CD4+ T cells from blood, cultured in vitro. These receptors originate from a human donor who had recovered from COVID-19.

The table lists this clonotype with a few counts. The CDR3 DNA follows: TGTGCCAGCAGCTTGTCGCACGCAGATACGCAGTATTTT. Translation gives CASSLSHADTQYF. The gene calls are TRBV5-4 and TRBJ2-3; D gene unclear. The CDR3 covers 13 residues. Trimming pared 1 base from V and 4 bases from J, leaving 7 bases between. Per the germline V gene, CDR1 is SGHNT and CDR2 is YYREEE (reference sequence). Complete variable domain (other parts from reference TRBV5-4 and TRBJ2-3): ETGVTQSPTHLIKTRGQQVTLRCSSQSGHNTVSWYQQALGQGPQFIFQYYREEENGRGNFPPRFSGLQFPNYSSELNVNALELDDSALYLCASSLSHADTQYFGPGTRLTVL.

The chain carries TRBV28 and TRBJ1-5, with D uncertain. Germline V gene lookup returns CDR1 MDHEN and CDR2 SYDVKM. The length of the CDR3 is 18 residues. V dropped 5 bases and J dropped 2 bases, with 22 bases sitting between them. In nucleotides, the CDR3 is TGTGCCAGCAGTCCAGGCTTGGGAGGGTTGTGGGGCAATCAGCCCCAGCATTTT. This sequence encodes CASSPGLGGLWGNQPQHF.

This sequence joins TRBV6-2 or TRBV6-3 and TRBJ1-1; D gene unclear. Trimming took 2 bases from V and 1 from J, leaving 5 bases between them. The CDR3 has 13 residues. Germline CDR1 and CDR2: MNHEY and SVGEGT. This chain's CDR3 is CASSYGRNTEAFF. CDR3 nucleotides: TGTGCCAGCAGTTACGGGAGGAACACTGAAGCTTTCTTT.

This rearrangement joins TRBV14 to TRBJ2-7, with 7 positions matching TRBD2. This CDR3 spans 15 amino acids. In germline, CDR1 is SGHDN, CDR2 FVKESK. With 1 base clipped from V and 4 bases from J, the junction kept 7 bases outside the gene matches. In DNA, the CDR3 is TGTGCCAGCAGCCAAGGGTCCAGCGGGAATTACGAGCAGTACTTC. As protein: CASSQGSSGNYEQYF.

The chain carries TRBV19 and TRBJ1-5, with D unresolved. The CDR3 covers 13 residues. V was pared by 5 bases and J by 4 bases, with 9 bases between. Per the germline V gene, CDR1 is LNHDA and CDR2 is SQIVND (reference sequence). The CDR3 nucleotides are TGTGCCAGTAGTCCGGACGGGAATCAGCCCCAGCATTTT. Translation: CASSPDGNQPQHF. The full variable domain, completed using reference TRBV19 and TRBJ1-5, is DGGITQSPKYLFRKEGQNVTLSCEQNLNHDAMYWYRQDPGQGLRLIYYSQIVNDFQKGDIAEGYSVSREKKESFPLTVTSAQKNPTAFYLCASSPDGNQPQHFGDGTRLSIL.

J is TRBJ2-2 and V is TRBV28; 9 bases map to TRBD1. CDR3 length equals 15 residues. The J segment lost 4 bases and the V segment lost 6 bases, leaving 6 bases of the junction unmatched. Germline CDR1 MDHEN, CDR2 SYDVKM. CDR3 nucleotides: TGTGCCAGCAGGCCCCGGGACAGGGTCACCGGGGAGCTGTTTTTT. It specifies CASRPRDRVTGELFF.

This chain connects TRBV7-2 to TRBJ1-5; D is ambiguous. Germline V gene lookup returns CDR1 SGHTA and CDR2 FQGNSA. V lost 2 bases, J lost 0 bases, and 8 bases lay in between. The CDR3 contains 15 residues. The DNA of the CDR3 is TGTGCCAGCAGCTTATCTGGTTATAGCAATCAGCCCCAGCATTTT. This sequence encodes CASSLSGYSNQPQHF.

The J gene is TRBJ2-2, the V gene TRBV20-1, with 8 bases matching TRBD2. Germline CDR1 is DFQATT and CDR2 is SNEGSKA (reference sequence). The CDR3 runs to 17 residues. With 2 bases clipped from V and 6 bases from J, the junction kept 14 bases outside the gene matches. In nucleotides, the CDR3 is TGCAGTGCTAGAAATACGTCACGCGTAGCGGGACCCGGGGAGCTGTTTTTT. Translation: CSARNTSRVAGPGELFF.

On this clonotype: Germline and junction disagree at one end, which may indicate a read error. The V call is TRBV2, the J call TRBJ2-4; D is tentatively TRBD1 or TRBD2 (5 bases each). There are 13 residues in the CDR3. Germline V lookup: CDR1 SNHLY, CDR2 FYNNEI. CDR3 DNA: TGTGCCAGCAGCGCCCCGGGCGAGGGGCACCGACACTTC. As protein: CASSAPGEGHRHF.

The chain couples TRBV5-4 to TRBJ2-1; 7 nucleotides line up with TRBD1. The CDR3 has 14 amino acids. With V trimmed by 4 bases and J by 4 bases, 5 bases remained unmatched. Germline values: CDR1 SGHNT, CDR2 YYREEE (reference sequence). The CDR3 reads CASSPRQGYNEQFF. DNA for the CDR3: TGTGCCAGCAGCCCAAGACAGGGTTACAATGAGCAGTTCTTC.